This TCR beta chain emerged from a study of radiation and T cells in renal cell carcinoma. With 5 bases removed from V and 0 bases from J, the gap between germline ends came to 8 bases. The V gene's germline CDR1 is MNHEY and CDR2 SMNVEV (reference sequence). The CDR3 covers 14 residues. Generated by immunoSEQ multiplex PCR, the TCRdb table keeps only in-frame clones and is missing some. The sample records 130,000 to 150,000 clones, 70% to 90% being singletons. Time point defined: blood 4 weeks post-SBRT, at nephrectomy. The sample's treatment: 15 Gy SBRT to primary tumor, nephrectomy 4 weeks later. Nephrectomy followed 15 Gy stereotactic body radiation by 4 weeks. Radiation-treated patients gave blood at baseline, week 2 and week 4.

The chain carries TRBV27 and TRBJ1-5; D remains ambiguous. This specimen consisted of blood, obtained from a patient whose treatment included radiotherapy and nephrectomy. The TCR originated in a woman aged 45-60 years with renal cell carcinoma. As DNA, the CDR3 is TGTGCCAGCAGTCCCGGAACTAGCAATCAGCCCCAGCATTTT. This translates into CASSPGTSNQPQHF.